This TCR beta chain was sequenced in a study of cytomegalovirus exposure and HLA in healthy donors. Study-level information: In a later analysis, it was reported that the roughly 130 validation repertoires had been produced on the same platform as the roughly 700 repertoires belonging to the first cohort. Whole-study findings and limits: In vitro data verified a few CMV-associated chains as specific for CMV antigens.

Clones were sequenced by immunoSEQ multiplex PCR, and TCRdb holds only the in-frame ones, with some missing. Of around 160,000 clones in the sample, around 81% were seen once. A remark on this clone: The antigen remains unidentified.

The CDR3 has 14 residues. The germline gives CDR1 LGHNA, CDR2 YNFKEQ. The V and J ends lost 3 bases and 8 bases, in that order; junction bases with no gene match: 6. The sequence was obtained from a man aged 25 to 45 in good health and CMV-seropositive. V is TRBV4-2 and J is TRBJ1-2, with 10 bases lining up with TRBD1. The source material was PBMCs. CDR3 DNA: TGTGCCAGCAGCCAGACCGGGACAGGGGCCGGCTACACCTTC. Translation gives CASSQTGTGAGYTF.